One T cell receptor beta chain is described in this entry. Its cognate antigen has yet to be identified. These data come from a study of cytomegalovirus exposure and HLA in healthy donors (dated by TCRdb to the late 2010s). A note on the overall study: An earlier analysis of more than 550 of the donors reported 250 to 350 Gb of sequence data and around 110 million unique TCR beta sequences obtained from 150 million to 200 million T cells. About 300 gigabases of sequencing data and tens of millions of unique TCR sequences were included in an early release covering several hundred HLA-typed donors. Of the 398 genotyped donors, roughly 80% fell in the genetic ancestry cluster associated with self-reported Caucasian donors. The study was designed to test whether signatures of past pathogen exposure could be identified by cataloging public T cell receptors. The study used immunosequencing to profile the T cell repertoires of several hundred subjects and linked those repertoires to cytomegalovirus serostatus. Besides the first cohort of about 730 subjects, a separate validation cohort made up of roughly 120 different subjects was used. The study combined high-throughput TCR immunosequencing, statistical association of individual TCRs with disease status, and machine learning to predict cytomegalovirus infection status. A later analysis re-examined previously published TCR beta repertoires from just over 650 donors and added high-resolution HLA genotyping to investigate patterns of TCR occurrence. In the later analysis, no new phenotypic data were used to find candidate immune exposures; instead, reliance was placed on TCR beta sequences and their occurrence across donors. An earlier analysis of more than 450 of the donors used high-throughput TCR beta sequencing to judge whether each TCR beta V gene segment behaved as functional or pseudogenic. Donor age, sex, ethnicity and CMV serostatus were compiled together with the repertoire data. A later genetic analysis used genome-wide SNP genotypes for about 60% of the roughly 700 donors, treating that subset as a discovery cohort. Every discovery cohort repertoire had been produced on one sequencing platform. Class I and class II HLA loci were covered by the typing at four-digit resolution. Typing coverage differed by locus: A, B, C, DRB1 and DQB1 were typed in roughly 620-630 donors, DQA1 in about 500, DPA1 in some 600, and DPB1 in 450 to 490. Five DR-DQ haplotypes were handled as single units for association and clustering, since linkage in the cohort was strong. On average, approximately 250,000 unique TCR beta nucleotide sequences were sequenced per donor among some 430 genotyped donors of the cohort, with 15% to 20% of those sequences being non-productive. The study at large found these results: An association between a missense DCLRE1C variant and V-gene and J-gene trimming of TCR beta chains was found in a later genetic analysis and replicated in an independent cohort. Immune exposure information for the cohort was limited to CMV serostatus. A cluster of highly shared sequence variants was judged likely to represent a technical artifact of the sequencing pipeline. Three of the identified cytomegalovirus-associated TCR beta chains were confirmed in vitro to be specific for cytomegalovirus antigens. In a later analysis, about 17,000 TCR beta sequences were associated with specific HLA alleles at a false discovery rate of 0.05. It was suggested by the authors that the approach could potentially be generalized to other disease states and immunological phenotypes. In a later analysis, several top co-occurrence clusters were reported to appear linked to parvovirus B19, influenza, CMV and Epstein-Barr virus. An earlier analysis of approximately 590 of the donors showed that most TCR beta V segments appeared in productive rearrangements either about 87% or about 30% of the time, which broadly matched IMGT annotations. Most TCR sequences were seen in very few donors, while some public TCRs were found in many individuals. Only TCR beta chains were sequenced in this cohort, and the absence of alpha or paired-chain data limited detectable features. Over 15 rarely observed V segments, including chromosome 9 orphons, were excluded from the earlier analysis of some 590 of the donors because counts were too low. Correlated functional status among segregating V segments might be attributable to linkage disequilibrium, but an unknown experimental factor could not be ruled out. A further reported finding was that TCR beta sequences accurately predicted the HLA-A and HLA-B alleles for most subjects in the first cohort. In a later analysis, TCR association rates were found to vary across HLA loci, with the most associated TCRs seen for DRB1 alleles and the fewest for HLA-C alleles. Because HLA typing was missing for some donors at each locus, association tests included only the typed subset. Assigning TCR associations to individual alleles was difficult when HLA alleles, especially DR and DQ, strongly co-occurred. Compared with the approximately 720-donor mean, donors in an Asian-associated ancestry cluster had fewer N-insertions in productive TCRs, according to a later genetic analysis. The study listed 150 to 200 TCR beta chains as associated with cytomegalovirus. The presence/absence analyses assumed that sequencing depth was roughly uniform across donors, and that assumption may not be true. In a later analysis, HLA-associated TCR beta chains were found to be more clonally expanded and to have lower generation probabilities than equally common non-associated chains. Because the 87-base-pair reads could not distinguish some IMGT-functional V segments, including TRBV6-2 and TRBV6-3, those segments were excluded. The classifier was reported to diagnose cytomegalovirus status with high specificity and sensitivity in both the original and validation cohorts. In a later analysis, most CMV-associated TCR beta chains were found to appear HLA-restricted, with HLA associations seemingly driven largely by CMV exposure.

There are 15 amino acids in the CDR3, from cysteine to phenylalanine inclusive. The kept DNA is CDR3 alone, 45 bases in frame from the first base. Per the germline V gene, SGHRS is the CDR1 and YFSETQ is the CDR2. V is pruned by 6 bases and J by 0 bases, leaving 7 bases of the junction without a gene match. In total, fewer than 750 healthy bone marrow donors made up the cohort. At the time of sampling, all cohort members were nominally healthy, though unrecorded immune exposures were likely present. The donor tested CMV seropositive, placing the donor among the approximately 290 seropositive members of the cohort. A peripheral blood sample was provided by each donor, and peripheral blood mononuclear cells were used for TCR beta sequencing. Genomic DNA extraction from the blood cell samples was performed with the Qiagen DNeasy Blood Extraction Kit. Libraries were constructed by the immunoSEQ multiplex PCR assay. For the multiplex PCR, a mixture combining 60 forward primers for TCR Vbeta segments and 13 reverse primers for TCR Jbeta segments was used. A multiplex PCR assay on genomic DNA amplified the CDR3 region of rearranged TCR beta genes. Amplified TCR beta libraries were sequenced as 87-base-pair reads on the Illumina HiSeq System. Per the source publication's procedure: A later analysis tallied some 79 million unique TCR beta chains across the 666 repertoires, and approximately 11 million of those chains were shared by two or more donors. Raw reads were error-corrected and collapsed into unique sequences with a nearest-neighbor algorithm that merged closely related sequences to remove PCR and sequencing errors. V, D and J gene segments were assigned by aligning CDR3 sequences to IMGT reference sequences. For a sequence to be retained, a match of at least six nucleotides to both a V gene segment and a J gene segment was required. A rearrangement was called productive if the CDR3 had no stop codons and remained in frame with V and J, and every other rearrangement was called non-productive. CDR3 was defined by IMGT convention, running from the second conserved V-encoded cysteine to the conserved J-encoded phenylalanine. In an earlier analysis of around 600 of the donors, sequences lacking an unambiguous match to a single V gene segment were excluded. In an earlier analysis of approximately 500 of the donors, a V segment was called functional when productive rearrangements were above 56.7%, and segregating when the standard deviation between donors exceeded 5%. A statistical classification framework was developed to diagnose cytomegalovirus status using the catalog of TCR beta chain sequences. In a later analysis, TCR nucleotide sequences were compared against IMGT/GENE-DB human TR gene sequences so that V and J genes could be assigned. The TCRdist pipeline was used in a later analysis to assign CDR3 sequences and most-parsimonious VDJ recombination scenarios. In a later analysis, each TCR beta chain was defined by its CDR3 amino acid sequence together with its V-gene family, and reads lacking a unique V-gene family were excluded. As a way to deal with suspected cross-contamination and a sequencing artifact, a later analysis dropped 450 to 700 nucleotide sequences that were highly shared and had low generation probability. For each public chain, a later analysis derived a clonal expansion index from normalized ranks of inferred template counts within each repertoire. In a later analysis, generation probabilities were computed with a VDJ recombination model fitted to out-of-frame rearrangements, and the resulting probabilities were checked against IGoR. In a later analysis, TCR-TCR, TCR-HLA and TCR-CMV co-occurrence was scored with hypergeometric tests, and a repertoire-size bias correction was applied to TCR pairs. In a later analysis, false discovery rates were estimated by permuting HLA or CMV assignments 20 times. In a later analysis, co-occurring TCRs were grouped using DBSCAN, and TCRdist sequence similarity was added for clustering within HLA-allele-positive subsets. Co-occurrence clustering excluded repertoires with fewer than 30,000 or more than 120,000 public chains, plus five with anomalous nucleotide sharing. TCRdb's version of the immuneACCESS table is confined to in-frame rearrangements and falls short of the full clone set. An unresolved V gene accounts for under half of the shortfall where checked; the remainder is of unknown origin. V and J calls and clone size come straight from that table; D and trimming were deduced from the DNA. The sample table on file contains 45,000 to 55,000 clones. About 11% of the sample goes to the ten largest clones.

This receptor was obtained from a woman between 50 and 59 years old in good health and CMV-seropositive. Specimen: PBMCs. This sequence uses TRBV5-1 and TRBJ1-1; a stretch of 8 junction bases matches TRBD1. The nucleotide sequence reads as follows: TGCGCCAGCACCGGACAGGGAGGAATGAACACTGAAGCTTTCTTT. This encodes CASTGQGGMNTEAFF.